The rows below give T cell receptor beta chains drawn from one sample of a study of shared T cell receptors in the human thymus. The table came from immunoSEQ multiplex PCR; TCRdb's copy has only in-frame clones and leaves some out. The profile shows 700,000 or so clones, around 85% of them singletons. The data also belong to a second study, concerning human thymus T cells.

The specimen sequenced was thymocytes. These receptor sequences come from a girl under three years old with a congenital heart defect. The CDR3 runs from the conserved cysteine through the conserved F or W. A D gene is named only where the DNA matches it firmly. A clone size is listed for some rows: how often the clone was seen (once, few, many), or a class if it is expanded.

J gene: TRBJ2-1
clone size: -
D gene: -
V gene: TRBV4-3
CDR3 DNA: TGCGCCAGCAGCCAGAGCACCATAGGGGGAATCAATGAGCAGTTCTTC
CDR3 protein: CASSQSTIGGINEQFF

J gene: TRBJ2-5
clone size: -
D gene: TRBD2
V gene: TRBV4-1
CDR3 DNA: TGCGCCACTAGCGGGGGGATTATACAAGAGACCGTAAACGAAGAGACCCAGTACTTC
CDR3 protein: CATSGGIIQETVNEETQYF

J gene: TRBJ2-3
clone size: -
D gene: TRBD2
V gene: TRBV27
CDR3 DNA: TGTGCCAGCAGTTCGGGGCGGGGGGGCACTAGCACAGATACGCAGTATTTT
CDR3 protein: CASSSGRGGTSTDTQYF

J gene: TRBJ2-5
clone size: -
D gene: -
V gene: TRBV7-3
CDR3 DNA: TGTGCCAGCAGCTCTAATCGGGGAGGGGGTTTCGAGACCCAGTACTTC
CDR3 protein: CASSSNRGGGFETQYF

J gene: TRBJ2-1
clone size: -
D gene: -
V gene: TRBV13
CDR3 DNA: TGTGCCAGCAGCCACTACTACAATGAGCAGTTCTTC
CDR3 protein: CASSHYYNEQFF

J gene: TRBJ2-7
clone size: -
D gene: TRBD1
V gene: TRBV5-4
CDR3 DNA: TGTGCCAGCAGCTTGGAGGGGGCGATCCATTACGAGCAGTACTTC
CDR3 protein: CASSLEGAIHYEQYF

J gene: TRBJ1-2
clone size: -
D gene: -
V gene: TRBV4-1
CDR3 DNA: TGCGCCAGCAGCCAGGCATTTAGGGAGAACTATGGCTACACCTTC
CDR3 protein: CASSQAFRENYGYTF

J gene: TRBJ2-3
clone size: -
D gene: TRBD2
V gene: TRBV11-2
CDR3 DNA: TGTGCCAGCAACAAACCCGGACTAGACACAGATACGCAGTATTTT
CDR3 protein: CASNKPGLDTDTQYF

J gene: TRBJ2-7
clone size: -
D gene: -
V gene: TRBV7-8
CDR3 DNA: TGTGCCAGCAGCTTGCTGCGTGGTTTCTACGAGCAGTACTTC
CDR3 protein: CASSLLRGFYEQYF

J gene: TRBJ1-4
clone size: once
D gene: -
V gene: TRBV4-1
CDR3 DNA: TGCGCCAGCAGCCTGACTACAACTAATGAAAAACTGTTTTTT
CDR3 protein: CASSLTTTNEKLFF

J gene: TRBJ1-2
clone size: -
D gene: TRBD1
V gene: TRBV9
CDR3 DNA: TGTGCCAGCAGCGCGACAGGGGCCGAAGACTATGGCTACACCTTC
CDR3 protein: CASSATGAEDYGYTF

J gene: TRBJ2-2
clone size: few
D gene: -
V gene: TRBV12-5
CDR3 DNA: TGTGCTAGTGATAGTGGCCCCACAGGGACGACCGGGGAGCTGTTTTTT
CDR3 protein: CASDSGPTGTTGELFF

J gene: TRBJ1-1
clone size: -
D gene: -
V gene: TRBV18
CDR3 DNA: TGTGCCAGCTCACCCGGGACAAGCACTGAAGCTTTCTTT
CDR3 protein: CASSPGTSTEAFF

J gene: TRBJ2-1
clone size: few
D gene: TRBD2
V gene: TRBV7-2
CDR3 DNA: TGTGCCAGCAGCTCTCATCCCGGGACTAGCGGCTCCTACAATGAGCAGTTCTTC
CDR3 protein: CASSSHPGTSGSYNEQFF

J gene: TRBJ2-5
clone size: -
D gene: -
V gene: TRBV7-2
CDR3 DNA: TGTGCCAGCAGCTTATTTTACCCAGTGCTTGGAGAGACCCAGTACTTC
CDR3 protein: CASSLFYPVLGETQYF

J gene: TRBJ1-2
clone size: once
D gene: -
V gene: TRBV5-1
CDR3 DNA: TGCGCCAGCAGGGGGACAACTCATGGCTACACCTTC
CDR3 protein: CASRGTTHGYTF

J gene: TRBJ2-1
clone size: -
D gene: TRBD1
V gene: TRBV6-5
CDR3 DNA: TGTGCCAGCAGAACGACAGGGAACTACAATGAGCAGTTCTTC
CDR3 protein: CASRTTGNYNEQFF

J gene: TRBJ1-2
clone size: few
D gene: -
V gene: TRBV27
CDR3 DNA: TGTGCCAGCGGGCCAGGCCGTGACTATGGCTACACCTTC
CDR3 protein: CASGPGRDYGYTF

J gene: TRBJ1-1
clone size: -
D gene: -
V gene: TRBV12-5
CDR3 DNA: TGTTCATGGAGGGGACTGAACACTGAAGCTTTCTTT
CDR3 protein: CSWRGLNTEAFF

J gene: TRBJ1-4
clone size: -
D gene: TRBD1
V gene: TRBV27
CDR3 DNA: TGTGCCAGCAGCCCCAGGGGGAAGGGGGAAAAACTGTTTTTT
CDR3 protein: CASSPRGKGEKLFF

J gene: TRBJ1-4
clone size: -
D gene: -
V gene: TRBV25-1
CDR3 DNA: TGTGCCAGCAGGTCGTGGGAACAGGGTAATGAAAAACTGTTTTTT
CDR3 protein: CASRSWEQGNEKLFF

J gene: TRBJ2-1
clone size: -
D gene: -
V gene: TRBV4-1
CDR3 DNA: TGCGCCAGCAGCCCGGAGGGACAGTTATACAATGAGCAGTTCTTC
CDR3 protein: CASSPEGQLYNEQFF

J gene: TRBJ2-5
clone size: -
D gene: -
V gene: TRBV27
CDR3 DNA: TGTGCCAGCAGCCGTGGACTTAAGACAGGACCCTTCCAAGAGACCCAGTACTTC
CDR3 protein: CASSRGLKTGPFQETQYF

J gene: TRBJ2-2
clone size: -
D gene: TRBD1
V gene: TRBV13
CDR3 DNA: TGTGCCAGCAGCTTGGCGACAGGGAGGAACACCGGGGAGCTGTTTTTT
CDR3 protein: CASSLATGRNTGELFF

J gene: TRBJ2-2
clone size: -
D gene: TRBD2
V gene: TRBV7-9
CDR3 DNA: TGTGCCAGCAGCTTTTCGGGGGGGATCACCGGGGAGCTGTTTTTT
CDR3 protein: CASSFSGGITGELFF

J gene: TRBJ1-1
clone size: -
D gene: -
V gene: TRBV14
CDR3 DNA: TGTGCCAGCAGCCAAGATTGGGGGGGGACTGAAGCTTTCTTT
CDR3 protein: CASSQDWGGTEAFF

J gene: TRBJ1-1
clone size: -
D gene: -
V gene: TRBV12-5
CDR3 DNA: TGTGCTAGTGGTTTGGTAAGGGACACAACCCCCTTCACTGAAGCTTTCTTT
CDR3 protein: CASGLVRDTTPFTEAFF

J gene: TRBJ1-1
clone size: -
D gene: -
V gene: TRBV9
CDR3 DNA: TGTGCCAGCAGCCCCCCCAATCCCGGGAACACTGAAGCTTTCTTT
CDR3 protein: CASSPPNPGNTEAFF

J gene: TRBJ2-1
clone size: -
D gene: -
V gene: TRBV9
CDR3 DNA: TGTGCCAGCAGCGTAGAAGGGAGCCGTGGGTGCAATGAGCAGTTCTTC
CDR3 protein: CASSVEGSRGCNEQFF

J gene: TRBJ2-5
clone size: -
D gene: TRBD1
V gene: TRBV7-2
CDR3 DNA: TGTGCCAGCAGCTCACAATCGACAGGGGTCCAAGAGACCCAGTACTTC
CDR3 protein: CASSSQSTGVQETQYF

J gene: TRBJ1-4
clone size: -
D gene: TRBD1
V gene: TRBV5-1
CDR3 DNA: TGCGCCAGCAGCATGACAGGGGGCGGGGATGAAAAACTGTTTTTT
CDR3 protein: CASSMTGGGDEKLFF

J gene: TRBJ2-7
clone size: -
D gene: TRBD1
V gene: TRBV6-1
CDR3 DNA: TGTGCCAGCAGTCCGGGACAGGGATCCTACGAGCAGTACTTC
CDR3 protein: CASSPGQGSYEQYF

J gene: TRBJ1-2
clone size: -
D gene: -
V gene: TRBV9
CDR3 DNA: TGTGCCAGCAGCGTAGATCTGACGGGGGGGGGCTATGGCTACACCTTC
CDR3 protein: CASSVDLTGGGYGYTF

J gene: TRBJ2-1
clone size: -
D gene: -
V gene: TRBV6-5
CDR3 DNA: TGTGCCAGCAGTTACACCGAGCCTCGTGACAATGAGCAGTTCTTC
CDR3 protein: CASSYTEPRDNEQFF

J gene: TRBJ2-7
clone size: -
D gene: -
V gene: TRBV7-8
CDR3 DNA: TGTGCCAGCAGCTTAGCGCTTCGAGGGGAGGCGGCAGGGGGCTACGAGCAGTACTTC
CDR3 protein: CASSLALRGEAAGGYEQYF

J gene: TRBJ1-4
clone size: -
D gene: -
V gene: TRBV7-9
CDR3 DNA: TGTGCCAGCAGCTTCGAAAGGAGTGAAAAACTGTTTTTT
CDR3 protein: CASSFERSEKLFF

J gene: TRBJ2-7
clone size: few
D gene: TRBD1
V gene: TRBV12-5
CDR3 DNA: TGTGCTAGTGGTTTAGCCCGGGACAGGGTCGGCGAGCAGTACTTC
CDR3 protein: CASGLARDRVGEQYF

J gene: TRBJ2-1
clone size: -
D gene: -
V gene: TRBV6-5
CDR3 DNA: TGTGCCAGCAGCCCGAGGAGGGACGAGCAGTTCTTC
CDR3 protein: CASSPRRDEQFF

J gene: TRBJ2-3
clone size: -
D gene: -
V gene: TRBV4-1
CDR3 DNA: TGCGCCAGCAGCCAAGAAGGTAGCGCTGTGACGCAGTATTTT
CDR3 protein: CASSQEGSAVTQYF

J gene: TRBJ2-5
clone size: -
D gene: -
V gene: TRBV7-6
CDR3 DNA: TGTGCCAGCAGCAACACAGGCCGAGAGACCCAGTACTTC
CDR3 protein: CASSNTGRETQYF

J gene: TRBJ2-5
clone size: -
D gene: -
V gene: TRBV5-6
CDR3 DNA: TGTGCCAGCAGCTTGCGGACGGGGGGCGAAGAGACCCAGTACTTC
CDR3 protein: CASSLRTGGEETQYF

J gene: TRBJ2-7
clone size: -
D gene: -
V gene: TRBV6-5
CDR3 DNA: TGTGCCAGCAGTTATGACGCGGGGTCCCCCCACGAGCAGTACTTC
CDR3 protein: CASSYDAGSPHEQYF

J gene: TRBJ1-1
clone size: -
D gene: TRBD1
V gene: TRBV5-8
CDR3 DNA: TGTGCCAGCAGCTTCCTTTATACCGGGACAGGGGGCACTGAAGCTTTCTTT
CDR3 protein: CASSFLYTGTGGTEAFF

J gene: TRBJ2-7
clone size: -
D gene: TRBD2
V gene: TRBV10-3
CDR3 DNA: TGTGCCATCAGCGACCCGGGACTAGCGGGGTATAACTACGAGCAGTACTTC
CDR3 protein: CAISDPGLAGYNYEQYF

J gene: TRBJ2-4
clone size: -
D gene: TRBD1
V gene: TRBV4-1
CDR3 DNA: TGCGCCAGCAGGGGACAGGGGCGGGTCATTCAGTACTTC
CDR3 protein: CASRGQGRVIQYF

J gene: TRBJ2-7
clone size: -
D gene: TRBD2
V gene: TRBV5-5
CDR3 DNA: TGTGCCAGCAGCTTGGTGGCGGGGGTTTCCTACGAGCAGTACTTC
CDR3 protein: CASSLVAGVSYEQYF

J gene: TRBJ2-7
clone size: -
D gene: -
V gene: TRBV4-2
CDR3 DNA: TGTGCCAGCAGCCGAAGACCCCCCAGGGGAAAGGACGAGCAGTACTTC
CDR3 protein: CASSRRPPRGKDEQYF

J gene: TRBJ2-7
clone size: few
D gene: TRBD1
V gene: TRBV9
CDR3 DNA: TGTGCCAGCAGCGTAGGCCCAGGGGGCATCAACGAGCAGTACTTC
CDR3 protein: CASSVGPGGINEQYF

J gene: TRBJ2-1
clone size: -
D gene: TRBD2
V gene: TRBV11-2
CDR3 DNA: TGTGCCAGCAGCTTGGTCAGCAGCGGGGGGTGTGAGCAGTTCTTC
CDR3 protein: CASSLVSSGGCEQFF

J gene: TRBJ1-6
clone size: -
D gene: -
V gene: TRBV7-8
CDR3 DNA: TGTGCCAGCAGCGCTCACAGGGAGGGGAATTCACCCCTCCACTTT
CDR3 protein: CASSAHREGNSPLHF

J gene: TRBJ2-7
clone size: -
D gene: TRBD1
V gene: TRBV7-8
CDR3 DNA: TGTGCCAGCAGCTTAGCAAGACAGGGTGCAGGTTCCTACGAGCAGTACTTC
CDR3 protein: CASSLARQGAGSYEQYF

J gene: TRBJ1-1
clone size: few
D gene: -
V gene: TRBV25-1
CDR3 DNA: TGTGCCAGCAGGAAACGACAGGAAAAGAACACTGAAGCTTTCTTT
CDR3 protein: CASRKRQEKNTEAFF

J gene: TRBJ1-5
clone size: -
D gene: -
V gene: TRBV19
CDR3 DNA: TGTGCCAGTAGTATACGTTACAGGGTTCGTGCCAATCAGCCCCAGCATTTT
CDR3 protein: CASSIRYRVRANQPQHF

J gene: TRBJ2-7
clone size: -
D gene: -
V gene: TRBV15
CDR3 DNA: TGTGCCACCCGAACAGGGTCCTCCTACGAGCAGTACTTC
CDR3 protein: CATRTGSSYEQYF

J gene: TRBJ2-1
clone size: -
D gene: TRBD2
V gene: TRBV2
CDR3 DNA: TGTGCCAGCAGTATAGGCGGGGGGGCCTACAATGAGCAGTTCTTC
CDR3 protein: CASSIGGGAYNEQFF

J gene: TRBJ1-1
clone size: -
D gene: TRBD1
V gene: TRBV19
CDR3 DNA: TGTGCCGCCCGGGACAGCAAGAACACTGAAGCTTTCTTT
CDR3 protein: CAARDSKNTEAFF